Below are 29 T cell receptor beta chains sequenced from a single sample in a study of blood T cells in healthy people across ages (dated by TCRdb to between 2014 and 2017). Library creation used 5' RACE. The reads were generated on an Illumina HiSeq 2500. A second roughly 7 to 11 cycle PCR used a sample-barcoded 5' primer and a J-beta primer mix. The raw public data were reprocessed by TCRdb itself: fastp quality trimming at Q25, MiXCR clonotype calling, in-frame beta chains only. Each CDR3 protein gets just one entry, which takes the most common genes and DNA from the rows behind it. The sample yields 980,000 or so distinct CDR3 sequences; about 44% were counted once. The ten largest clones capture roughly 13% of the sample. The sequenced sample consisted of blood. The receptors were gathered from a man between 25 and 39 years old in good health.

In this sample, this clonotype turned up a few times. This sequence joins TRBV6-5 and TRBJ2-5; 8 bases match TRBD1. From germline, CDR1 is MNHEY and CDR2 SVGAGI. This CDR3 has 16 amino acids. After removal of 8 bases from V and 4 bases from J, the junction contained 15 bases not matched to a gene. The CDR3 DNA sequence: TGTGCCAGCTCCCGGACAGGGTCTATTGCGTTAGAGACCCAGTACTTC. Translated, it gives CASSRTGSIALETQYF.

This clonotype was detected ten times or more. V usage is TRBV20-1 and J usage is TRBJ2-3; 11 bases are a match to TRBD2. Looked up from germline, CDR1 is DFQATT and CDR2 is SNEGSKA (reference sequence). The CDR3 is 15 amino acids. The ends lost 5 bases at V and 0 bases at J; junction bases unmatched: 4. CDR3 coding DNA: TGCAGTGCTCCGGGACTAGCGGCTAGCACAGATACGCAGTATTTT. Protein sequence: CSAPGLAASTDTQYF.

This clonotype was seen more than once but under ten times. J is TRBJ2-7 and V is TRBV29-1, with D possibly being TRBD1 (6 bases). The CDR3 is 16 amino acids. Trimming took off 2 bases at V and 2 bases at J, with 19 bases between the two ends. Germline loops: CDR1 SQVTM, CDR2 ANQGSEA. The CDR3 reads CSVELEGEPSPYEQYF. Written as DNA, the CDR3 is TGCAGCGTTGAACTAGAGGGGGAGCCCTCTCCCTACGAGCAGTACTTC.

Notes on this clonotype: Just one base apart from a much larger clone, this may be a read error. The rearrangement joins TRBV6-4 to TRBJ2-3, with a tentative D call TRBD2 (6 bases). This CDR3 is 15 amino acids long. The germline CDR1 and CDR2 sequences are MRHNA and SNTAGT. V was pared by 0 bases and J by 4 bases, with 11 bases between. The DNA of the CDR3 is TGTGCCAGCAGTGACTCGGGACGGGGGTCAGATACGCAGTATTTT. This encodes CASSDSGRGSDTQYF.

This chain joins TRBV27 and TRBJ2-3, with 9 bases identical to TRBD2. The V gene end was trimmed by 2 bases and the J gene end by 8 bases; junction bases not matched to a gene: 11. Germline V gives CDR1 MNHEY, CDR2 SMNVEV (reference sequence). CDR3 size: 16 residues. This chain's CDR3 is CASSLRASGEWGTQYF. For the CDR3, the DNA is TGTGCCAGCAGTTTACGGGCTAGCGGGGAGTGGGGTACGCAGTATTTT.

This clonotype has more than one count but fewer than ten. The chain recombines TRBV5-5 with TRBJ2-1, with D perhaps TRBD1 or TRBD2 (5 bases each). V was trimmed by 0 bases and J by 6 bases, leaving 13 bases between them. The CDR3 totals 15 residues. CDR1 is SGHKS, CDR2 YYEKEE, per germline (reference sequence). CDR3 in amino acids: CASSLGGAGPNEQFF. The CDR3 region has the DNA TGTGCCAGCAGCTTGGGAGGGGCAGGGCCCAATGAGCAGTTCTTC.

This clonotype was counted only a few times. The V call is TRBV20-1, the J call TRBJ2-3; TRBD1 is a possible D gene (5 bases). Per germline, CDR1 DFQATT and CDR2 SNEGSKA (reference sequence). The CDR3 runs 14 residues. V lost 5 bases and J lost 4, with 16 bases in between. The CDR3 DNA follows: TGCAGTGCTGCCTCCTGGGGCAGGGCAGATACGCAGTATTTT. It specifies CSAASWGRADTQYF.

The chain is built from TRBV6-5 and TRBJ2-5, with 9 bases fitting TRBD1. The CDR3 is 18 residues long. CDR1 and CDR2 from the germline V gene are MNHEY and SVGAGI. V shed 4 bases, J shed 5 bases, and the junction held 17 bases outside the gene matches. The CDR3 loop is CASSSPGFVKGQGETQYF. The CDR3 DNA reads as TGTGCCAGCAGTTCGCCCGGGTTTGTGAAAGGACAGGGGGAGACCCAGTACTTC.

The chain combines TRBV20-1 with TRBJ2-5, with a weak D call TRBD2 (6 bases). The DNA end is more similar to TRBJ2-7, so the J call may be wrong. Germline CDR1 is DFQATT and CDR2 is SNEGSKA (reference sequence). This CDR3 spans 13 amino acids. The CDR3 spells CSARPLAGYEQYF. CDR3 bases: TGCAGTGCGAGGCCCCTCGCGGGGTACGAGCAGTACTTC.

J is TRBJ2-7 and V is TRBV6-6; D could derive from TRBD1 or TRBD2 (5 bases each). Germline lookup yields CDR1 MNHNY and CDR2 SVGAGI (reference sequence). The V gene lost 4 bases and the J gene lost 2 bases, with 18 bases spanning the gap. This CDR3 spans 16 amino acids. The CDR3 coding sequence is TGTGCCAGCAGTTCCCCTCGCCAGGGACGGACCTACGAGCAGTACTTC. Translating gives CASSSPRQGRTYEQYF.

This clonotype was seen only once. The chain employs TRBV15 and TRBJ2-4; possibly TRBD1 for D (6 bases). This CDR3 spans 15 amino acids. With 0 bases removed from V and 5 bases from J, the gap between germline ends came to 11 bases. The germline gives CDR1 LNHNV, CDR2 YYDKDF (reference sequence). CDR3 DNA: TGTGCCACCAGCAGAGATGGGGGCTTCGAAAACATTCAGTACTTC. Translating it yields CATSRDGGFENIQYF.

The chain links TRBV29-1 to TRBJ1-1; D may be TRBD1 (5 bases). V lost 7 bases to trimming and J lost 0 bases, with 12 bases between them. Germline loops: CDR1 SQVTM, CDR2 ANQGSEA. There are 13 residues in the CDR3. CDR3 DNA sequence: TGCAGCGCCAACGGGGGGGTGAACACTGAAGCTTTCTTT. Protein sequence: CSANGGVNTEAFF.

This rearrangement joins TRBV2 to TRBJ2-3; D perhaps matches TRBD1 (6 bases). CDR3 size: 15 residues. Germline V gene sequence: CDR1 SNHLY, CDR2 FYNNEI. V lost 4 bases to trimming and J lost 1 base, with 12 bases between them. The CDR3 is CASSVGALRTDTQYF. Here the CDR3 DNA reads TGTGCCAGCAGTGTGGGGGCGTTGCGCACAGATACGCAGTATTTT.

This clonotype was seen only a few times. The chain couples TRBV15 to TRBJ2-1; unclear D gene. CDR1 is LNHNV and CDR2 is YYDKDF in the germline V gene (reference sequence). Trimming pared 5 bases from V and 5 bases from J, leaving 7 bases between. The length of the CDR3 is 12 residues. CDR3 in DNA: TGTGCCACCAGCGTGTCCGACAATGAGCAGTTCTTC. This translates into CATSVSDNEQFF.

This chain uses TRBV6-5 with TRBJ2-5, with 8 bases matching TRBD2. J gave up 0 bases and V 0 bases, and 3 bases lay outside the gene matches. Germline CDR1 and CDR2: MNHEY and SVGAGI. This CDR3 has 16 residues. The CDR3 bases are TGTGCCAGCAGTTACTCGGGCGGGGGGCACCAAGAGACCCAGTACTTC. This codes for CASSYSGGGHQETQYF.

The table lists this clonotype with a few counts. The chain is built from TRBV9 and TRBJ2-1; 7 nucleotides line up with TRBD2. After removal of 4 bases from V and 2 bases from J, the junction contained 12 bases not matched to a gene. The CDR3 covers 17 residues. Germline CDR1 reads SGDLS; CDR2 reads YYNGEE. Written as DNA, the CDR3 is TGTGCCAGCAGCCCACGCCTAGGCGGACTAGCCTACAATGAGCAGTTCTTC. Encoded protein: CASSPRLGGLAYNEQFF. The full variable domain, in which reference TRBV9 and TRBJ2-1 provide the parts outside the CDR3, is DSGVTQTPKHLITATGQRVTLRCSPRSGDLSVYWYQQSLDQGLQFLIQYYNGEERAKGNILERFSAQQFPDLHSELNLSSLELGDSALYFCASSPRLGGLAYNEQFFGPGTRLTVL.

This clonotype has only a few counts. The chain is built from TRBV5-1 and TRBJ1-1; D is possibly TRBD1 (5 bases). The CDR3 extends over 14 amino acids. The germline V and J ends were trimmed by 9 bases and 3 bases, with 18 bases remaining between them. Germline V lookup: CDR1 SGHRS, CDR2 YFSETQ. DNA of the CDR3: TGCGCCACTACGGTCGGGGGATTGGACACTGAAGCTTTCTTT. It codes for CATTVGGLDTEAFF.

The chain joins TRBV7-2 to TRBJ1-6; 10 bases map to TRBD1. This CDR3 contains 16 residues. Trimming took 5 bases from V and 7 from J; bases not matched to a gene: 8. Germline V gene data show CDR1 as SGHTA and CDR2 as FQGNSA. For the CDR3, the DNA is TGTGCCAGCAGCCTAAGACAGGGGGCAGACAATTCACCCCTCCACTTT. This gives the protein CASSLRQGADNSPLHF.

The chain is built from TRBV4-2 and TRBJ1-1, with D unresolved. Germline-derived CDR1 and CDR2 are LGHNA and YNFKEQ. Trimming removed 4 bases from V and 0 bases from J, with 15 bases in between. This CDR3 comprises 16 residues. CDR3 DNA sequence: TGTGCCAGCAGCCCGGCGCCTGGGAATATGAACACTGAAGCTTTCTTT. Encoded protein: CASSPAPGNMNTEAFF.

The sample holds a few counts of this clonotype. The rearrangement uses TRBV7-9 and TRBJ2-5; no reliable D call. TRBJ2-7 matches the DNA end more closely, so the J call is doubtful. The CDR3 sequence is 13 residues long. Germline V lookup: CDR1 SEHNR, CDR2 FQNEAQ (reference sequence). CDR3: CASSSQLTYEQYF. The CDR3 nucleotides read TGTGCCAGCAGCTCACAGCTTACCTACGAGCAGTACTTC.

V gene TRBV4-1 combines with J gene TRBJ2-5; TRBD2 matches at 13 bases. The CDR3 totals 16 residues. V was pared by 3 bases and J by 11 bases, with 12 bases of the junction left unmatched. Germline V gene data show CDR1 as MGHRA and CDR2 as YSYEKL. DNA for the CDR3: TGCGCCAGCAGCCAGCTGGGACTAGCGGGGCTCAATGAGCAGTACTTC. Residues: CASSQLGLAGLNEQYF.

This chain links TRBV7-8 with TRBJ2-1; 10 bases are a match to TRBD2. CDR1 is SGHVS and CDR2 is FQNEAQ in the germline V gene. The length of the CDR3 is 14 residues. V shed 7 bases, J shed 8 bases, and the junction held 8 bases outside the gene matches. This chain's CDR3 is CASTNIAGGDEQFF. The CDR3, as DNA: TGTGCCAGCACCAATATAGCGGGAGGCGATGAGCAGTTCTTC.

This clonotype came up many times. Since a much larger clone is just one base distant, this may be a read error. This chain's CDR3 is CASSVPGSPEAFF. The CDR3 DNA reads TGCGCCAGCAGCGTTCCAGGTAGCCCTGAAGCTTTCTTT. The V call is TRBV5-1, the J call TRBJ1-1; D not certain. Trimming removed 4 bases from V and 6 bases from J, with 13 bases in between. This CDR3 has 13 amino acids. Looked up from germline, CDR1 is SGHRS and CDR2 is YFSETQ.

The chain joins TRBV7-9 to TRBJ2-3; 7 bases are a match to TRBD1. This CDR3 contains 15 residues. The germline V gene encodes CDR1 SEHNR and CDR2 FQNEAQ (reference sequence). V lost 3 bases and J lost 2; bases outside the gene matches: 5. The chain's CDR3 is CASSFRDRDTDTQYF. DNA of the CDR3: TGTGCCAGCAGCTTCCGGGACAGAGACACAGATACGCAGTATTTT.

The V call is TRBV4-3, the J call TRBJ2-5; TRBD2 matches 7 bases. The V gene's germline CDR1 is LGHNA and CDR2 YSLEER. The CDR3 contains 15 residues. Germline trimming cut 0 bases from V and 5 bases from J; bases unmatched to any gene: 6. Written as DNA, the CDR3 is TGCGCCAGCAGCCAAGAACGAGCGGGACGGGAGACCCAGTACTTC. Translation: CASSQERAGRETQYF.

The rearrangement links TRBV29-1 to TRBJ2-1; D tentatively reads TRBD1 or TRBD2 (5 bases each). The CDR3 extends over 13 amino acids. Per germline, CDR1 SQVTM and CDR2 ANQGSEA. The CDR3 nucleotides are TGCAGTGTTCTGATGAGGGGACACAATGAGCAGTTCTTC. Residues: CSVLMRGHNEQFF.

V gene TRBV20-1 combines with J gene TRBJ2-5; D perhaps matches TRBD1 (6 bases). Germline assignment: CDR1 DFQATT and CDR2 SNEGSKA (reference sequence). V was cut by 4 bases and J by 1 base, with 10 bases left in between. This CDR3 region has 13 residues. The CDR3 sequence is CSAKVGGQETQYF. As DNA, the CDR3 is TGCAGTGCTAAAGTAGGGGGCCAAGAGACCCAGTACTTC.

This clonotype came up many times. The J gene is TRBJ2-3, the V gene TRBV12-3 or TRBV12-4; D is unresolved. This CDR3 is built from 13 residues. The V end lost 5 bases, the J end lost 4 bases, and 10 bases lay between the germline ends. Here the CDR3 reads CASSPRQADTQYF. Here the CDR3 DNA reads TGTGCCAGCAGTCCCCGGCAAGCAGATACGCAGTATTTT.

The chain carries TRBV7-2 and TRBJ1-2; 11 bases map to TRBD1. Germline values: CDR1 SGHTA, CDR2 FQGNSA. The CDR3 extends over 16 amino acids. The trim removed 5 bases at V and 4 bases at J, leaving 9 bases unmatched. The DNA of the CDR3 is TGTGCCAGCAGCCAGGGAGGACAGGGGGCGGGCTATGGCTACACCTTC. It is translated as CASSQGGQGAGYGYTF. Looking up the rest from reference TRBV7-2 and TRBJ1-2 gives the full variable domain: GAGVSQSPSNKVTEKGKDVELRCDPISGHTALYWYRQSLGQGLEFLIYFQGNSAPDKSGLPSDRFSAERTGGSVSTLTIQRTQQEDSAVYLCASSQGGQGAGYGYTFGSGTRLTVV.